These 26 T cell receptor beta chains were sequenced from one sample in a study of regulatory T cells. Primers: 52 TRBV forward and 13 TRBJ reverse. Some clones are missing from TCRdb's copy, which holds only in-frame ones; the method was immunoSEQ multiplex PCR. There are some 31,000 clones in the sample; 85% to 95% occur only once, and 0.75% to 1% lies in the top ten. For these TCRs, the target antigens are not known. Study-level points and caveats: Hydrophobic residues at CDR3 positions 6 and 7 were enriched in conventional CD4+ T cells of CD3G-deficient patients.

The sample was conventional CD4+ T cells sorted from blood. The receptors come from a child younger than 10 with CD3G deficiency.

This rearrangement joins TRBV23-1 to TRBJ2-7; D remains ambiguous. TRBV23-1 is reported as an ORF; its role is uncertain. V was cut by 4 bases and J by 7 bases, with 8 bases left in between. CDR3 length: 11 amino acids. For the CDR3, the DNA is TGCGCCAGCAGTCGGGGATGGGAGCAGTACTTC. As protein: CASSRGWEQYF.

The gene calls are TRBV18 and TRBJ2-3; TRBD2 matches 10 bases. This CDR3 is 15 amino acids long. After removal of 6 bases from V and 6 bases from J, the junction contained 9 bases not matched to a gene. Germline CDR1 and CDR2: KGHSH and LQKENI. CDR3 coding DNA: TGTGCCAGCTCTCCAGCGGGAGGGCCCTCGGATACGCAGTATTTT. Its protein product is CASSPAGGPSDTQYF. Together with reference TRBV18 and TRBJ2-3, the CDR3 gives the full variable domain: NAGVMQNPRHLVRRRGQEARLRCSPMKGHSHVYWYRQLPEEGLKFMVYLQKENIIDESGMPKERFSAEFPKEGPSILRIQQVVRGDSAAYFCASSPAGGPSDTQYFGPGTRLTVL.

This sequence joins TRBV6-6 and TRBJ2-2, with D possibly TRBD2 on 5 matching bases. Germline CDR1 is MNHNY and CDR2 is SVGAGI (reference sequence). There are 14 residues in the CDR3. V shed 7 bases and J shed 3 bases, with 12 bases lying between them. The CDR3 bases are TGTGCCAGCAAAAGAGCGGCAGACACCGGGGAGCTGTTTTTT. This codes for CASKRAADTGELFF.

This rearrangement joins TRBV28 to TRBJ2-3; 14 bases line up with TRBD2. V was pared by 2 bases and J by 6 bases, with 7 bases of the junction left unmatched. There are 17 residues in the CDR3. Germline V gene lookup returns CDR1 MDHEN and CDR2 SYDVKM. As DNA, the CDR3 is TGTGCCAGCAGTTTAAGACTAGCGGGAGGGCCTAGGGATACGCAGTATTTT. This encodes CASSLRLAGGPRDTQYF.

This clone was counted once. This chain links TRBV6-6 with TRBJ2-5, with 8 bases identical to TRBD1. V shed 6 bases and J 7 bases; nucleotides not matched to a gene: 10. This CDR3 is built from 14 residues. Germline CDR1 MNHNY, CDR2 SVGAGI (reference sequence). The CDR3 protein is CASRGQDYLGTQYF. For the CDR3, the DNA is TGTGCCAGCAGGGGACAGGATTATCTGGGGACCCAGTACTTC.

This sequence joins TRBV7-6 and TRBJ2-5; weak D call: TRBD1 (5 bases). CDR1 is SGHVS and CDR2 is FNYEAQ in the germline V gene. The CDR3 is 13 amino acids. Trimming cost V 5 bases and J 3 bases, with 10 bases left between them. CDR3 loop: CASSQGVKETQYF. The DNA for the CDR3 is TGTGCCAGCAGCCAAGGGGTAAAAGAGACCCAGTACTTC. Supplemented by reference TRBV7-6 and TRBJ2-5, the full variable domain reads GAGVSQSPRYKVTKRGQDVALRCDPISGHVSLYWYRQALGQGPEFLTYFNYEAQQDKSGLPNDRFSAERPEGSISTLTIQRTEQRDSAMYRCASSQGVKETQYFGPGTRLLVL.

The gene calls are TRBV18 and TRBJ2-7; D unresolved. V was cut by 6 bases and J by 3 bases, with 12 bases left in between. The CDR3 is 13 residues long. Germline lookup yields CDR1 KGHSH and CDR2 LQKENI. CDR3 DNA: TGTGCCAGCTCCCCCGGACGGATCTACGAGCAGTACTTC. It yields the protein CASSPGRIYEQYF. The entire variable domain, with the rest obtained from reference TRBV18 and TRBJ2-7, is as follows: NAGVMQNPRHLVRRRGQEARLRCSPMKGHSHVYWYRQLPEEGLKFMVYLQKENIIDESGMPKERFSAEFPKEGPSILRIQQVVRGDSAAYFCASSPGRIYEQYFGPGTRLTVT.

V usage is TRBV28 and J usage is TRBJ2-7; the D is unclear. The germline gives CDR1 MDHEN, CDR2 SYDVKM. This CDR3 has 14 amino acids. V was cut by 3 bases and J by 3 bases, with 12 bases left in between. CDR3 nucleotides: TGTGCCAGCAGTTTGGCGGCTCCCATCTACGAGCAGTACTTC. This sequence encodes CASSLAAPIYEQYF.

The V and J genes are TRBV5-1 and TRBJ1-2; D is undetermined. Germline values: CDR1 SGHRS, CDR2 YFSETQ. The CDR3 is made up of 15 amino acids. Trimming stripped 3 bases from V and 2 bases from J, with 14 bases between. The CDR3 reads CASSSGGEANYGYTF. In DNA form, the CDR3 reads TGCGCCAGCAGCTCCGGCGGGGAAGCAAACTATGGCTACACCTTC.

V and J are TRBV28 and TRBJ1-2; D possibly corresponds to TRBD1 (5 bases). V lost 3 bases, J lost 6 bases, and 14 bases lay in between. The CDR3 is 14 residues long. CDR1 is MDHEN and CDR2 is SYDVKM in the germline V gene. DNA of the CDR3: TGTGCCAGCAGTTTGGTCGGGACCCTACATGGCTACACCTTC. This gives the protein CASSLVGTLHGYTF.

V gene TRBV19 combines with J gene TRBJ1-1; D gene ambiguous. The V gene's germline CDR1 is LNHDA and CDR2 SQIVND (reference sequence). The CDR3 extends over 14 amino acids. V dropped 5 bases and J dropped 4 bases, with 14 bases sitting between them. DNA of the CDR3: TGTGCCAGTAGTTCACGAACCGGGAGCACTGAAGCTTTCTTT. Translated, it gives CASSSRTGSTEAFF. The variable domain in full, with the rest retrieved from reference TRBV19 and TRBJ1-1, is DGGITQSPKYLFRKEGQNVTLSCEQNLNHDAMYWYRQDPGQGLRLIYYSQIVNDFQKGDIAEGYSVSREKKESFPLTVTSAQKNPTAFYLCASSSRTGSTEAFFGQGTRLTVV.

In this sample, this clone turned up a few times. V gene TRBV28 combines with J gene TRBJ2-4; D is ambiguous. From germline, CDR1 is MDHEN and CDR2 SYDVKM. The CDR3 is 17 amino acids. Between the trimmed V and J ends, which lost 5 bases and 0 bases, there was a span of 17 bases. The CDR3 protein is CASSPNRFEIAKNIQYF. The CDR3 region has the DNA TGTGCCAGCAGTCCCAATAGATTCGAAATAGCCAAAAACATTCAGTACTTC. The full variable domain, its missing parts supplied by reference TRBV28 and TRBJ2-4, is DVKVTQSSRYLVKRTGEKVFLECVQDMDHENMFWYRQDPGLGLRLIYFSYDVKMKEKGDIPEGYSVSREKKERFSLILESASTNQTSMYLCASSPNRFEIAKNIQYFGAGTRLSVL.

The chain carries TRBV5-1 and TRBJ2-7; no firm D call. V dropped 0 bases and J dropped 5 bases, with 15 bases sitting between them. CDR1 and CDR2 from the germline V gene are SGHRS and YFSETQ. This CDR3 is built from 15 residues. The CDR3 nucleotides read TGCGCCAGCAGCTTGGGTGGCTCCCTAGGCCACGAGCAGTACTTC. It translates to CASSLGGSLGHEQYF.

The chain carries TRBV28 and TRBJ2-6; weak D call: TRBD1 (6 bases). V was pared by 5 bases and J by 0 bases, with 14 bases between. Per germline, CDR1 MDHEN and CDR2 SYDVKM. This CDR3 contains 17 residues. Here the CDR3 DNA reads TGTGCCAGCAGTCCAGGGGTTGCCCTCTCTGGGGCCAACGTCCTGACTTTC. Residues: CASSPGVALSGANVLTF.

The chain couples TRBV5-1 to TRBJ2-3, with 7 bases aligning to TRBD2. The CDR3 covers 13 residues. The germline gives CDR1 SGHRS, CDR2 YFSETQ. The trim removed 4 bases at V and 6 bases at J, leaving 5 bases unmatched. The CDR3 is CASSPGGADTQYF. CDR3 bases: TGCGCCAGCAGCCCGGGGGGTGCCGATACGCAGTATTTT.

The V gene is TRBV6-1, the J gene TRBJ2-3; D perhaps matches TRBD1 (6 bases). Germline V gene data show CDR1 as MNHNS and CDR2 as SASEGT. V was trimmed by 8 bases and J by 0 bases, leaving 15 bases between them. The length of the CDR3 is 15 residues. Written as DNA, the CDR3 is TGTGCCAGCGGCCCGACAGGATCGAGCACAGATACGCAGTATTTT. This codes for CASGPTGSSTDTQYF.

This rearrangement joins TRBV6-1 to TRBJ2-1, with 8 bases fitting TRBD1. With V trimmed by 8 bases and J by 2 bases, 5 bases remained unmatched. Germline V gene lookup returns CDR1 MNHNS and CDR2 SASEGT. This CDR3 has 14 residues. CDR3 region: CASSGTGTYNEQFF. The CDR3 DNA is TGTGCCAGCTCGGGGACAGGTACCTACAATGAGCAGTTCTTC.

The chain carries TRBV5-1 and TRBJ2-7; D may be TRBD1 (6 bases). Germline V gene sequence: CDR1 SGHRS, CDR2 YFSETQ. The V and J ends lost 0 bases and 7 bases respectively, with 14 bases between them. This CDR3 is built from 14 residues. CDR3 loop: CASSLDPGVREQYF. The DNA for the CDR3 is TGCGCCAGCAGCTTGGATCCAGGGGTGCGAGAGCAGTACTTC.

This chain joins TRBV19 and TRBJ1-2; D possibly corresponds to TRBD1 (5 bases). This CDR3 spans 15 amino acids. Trimming removed 5 bases from V and 3 bases from J, with 16 bases in between. Germline V gene data show CDR1 as LNHDA and CDR2 as SQIVND (reference sequence). The CDR3: CASSLGAGYYYGYTF. The CDR3 DNA follows: TGTGCCAGTAGTCTTGGCGCAGGGTACTACTATGGCTACACCTTC.

The rearrangement uses TRBV6-1 and TRBJ2-7; tentatively, D is TRBD1 (6 bases). Between the trimmed V and J ends, which lost 4 bases and 0 bases, there was a span of 13 bases. Germline V lookup: CDR1 MNHNS, CDR2 SASEGT. CDR3 length: 15 amino acids. This CDR3 reads CASSVRGGLSYEQYF. The CDR3 DNA reads TGTGCCAGCAGTGTGCGAGGGGGTCTCTCCTACGAGCAGTACTTC.

This clone came up once. The rearrangement joins TRBV28 to TRBJ2-1, with D perhaps assigned TRBD1 or TRBD2 (5 bases each). Germline V gene lookup returns CDR1 MDHEN and CDR2 SYDVKM. This CDR3 spans 14 amino acids. The V and J ends lost 1 base and 4 bases respectively, with 8 bases between them. The CDR3 protein is CASSLSGRYNEQFF. The CDR3 coding sequence is TGTGCCAGCAGTTTATCAGGGAGATACAATGAGCAGTTCTTC. Filled out from reference TRBV28 and TRBJ2-1, the complete variable domain reads DVKVTQSSRYLVKRTGEKVFLECVQDMDHENMFWYRQDPGLGLRLIYFSYDVKMKEKGDIPEGYSVSREKKERFSLILESASTNQTSMYLCASSLSGRYNEQFFGPGTRLTVL.

This chain uses TRBV5-1 with TRBJ2-1; tentatively, D is TRBD1 (5 bases). The length of the CDR3 is 16 residues. Trimming left V 0 bases short and J 5 bases short, with 15 bases between. Germline loops: CDR1 SGHRS, CDR2 YFSETQ. CDR3 sequence reads: CASSLGSGLGHNEQFF. The CDR3 region has the DNA TGCGCCAGCAGCTTGGGATCAGGGTTAGGGCACAATGAGCAGTTCTTC. Together with reference TRBV5-1 and TRBJ2-1, the CDR3 gives the full variable domain: KAGVTQTPRYLIKTRGQQVTLSCSPISGHRSVSWYQQTPGQGLQFLFEYFSETQRNKGNFPGRFSGRQFSNSRSEMNVSTLELGDSALYLCASSLGSGLGHNEQFFGPGTRLTVL.

The chain employs TRBV6-1 and TRBJ1-2, with D possibly matching TRBD1 (5 bases). Deletions cut 10 bases from V and 6 bases from J, with 21 bases between. Germline loops: CDR1 MNHNS, CDR2 SASEGT. The CDR3 extends over 14 amino acids. The CDR3 is CATWEGSILDGYTF. The CDR3 nucleotides are TGTGCCACCTGGGAGGGGTCAATTTTGGATGGCTACACCTTC.

The chain combines TRBV28 with TRBJ2-7; the D is unclear. CDR3 length: 13 amino acids. V gave up 6 bases and J gave up 3 bases, with 12 bases separating them. Germline-derived CDR1 and CDR2 are MDHEN and SYDVKM. CDR3 DNA sequence: TGTGCCAGCAGCCATAATAATAACTACGAGCAGTACTTC. It is translated as CASSHNNNYEQYF.

V is TRBV28 and J is TRBJ2-3, with 9 bases matching TRBD2. CDR1 is MDHEN, CDR2 SYDVKM, per germline. This CDR3 comprises 14 residues. J was trimmed by 9 bases and V by 2 bases; bases with no gene match: 6. This chain's CDR3 is CASSLAGGPGTQYF. The CDR3 bases are TGTGCCAGCAGTTTAGCGGGAGGGCCAGGGACGCAGTATTTT.

The chain couples TRBV5-1 to TRBJ2-1; 10 nucleotides line up with TRBD2. The germline gives CDR1 SGHRS, CDR2 YFSETQ. Trimming at V came to 2 bases and at J to 7 bases, leaving 6 bases not matched to a gene. This CDR3 is built from 15 residues. The CDR3: CASSFLAGETNEQFF. CDR3 sequence (DNA): TGCGCCAGCAGCTTTCTAGCGGGAGAGACGAATGAGCAGTTCTTC.